These 30 T cell receptor beta chains were all obtained from the same sample, sequenced in a study of T cells of healthy individuals. Using its own MiXCR run on the 5' RACE reads, TCRdb lists one record per CDR3 protein. The data show 50,000 to 55,000 distinct CDR3 sequences, with approximately 14% seen just once and 15% to 20% held by the top ten. The receptors originated from a human donor in good health.

This clonotype was picked up a small number of times. This chain joins TRBV6-2 or TRBV6-3 and TRBJ2-1, with TRBD2 matching 9 bases. Germline V lookup: CDR1 MNHEY, CDR2 SVGEGT. The V gene end was trimmed by 2 bases and the J gene end by 5 bases; junction bases not matched to a gene: 4. The CDR3 loop spans 15 amino acids. The CDR3 loop reads CASSYPGLAHNEQFF. The CDR3 DNA is TGTGCCAGCAGTTACCCGGGACTAGCCCACAATGAGCAGTTCTTC.

This clonotype was seen ten or more times. CDR3 bases: TGCAGTGCTAGGGGGGGAAACACCATATATTTT. Translating gives CSARGGNTIYF. The chain carries TRBV20-1 and TRBJ1-3, with unresolved D. This CDR3 has 11 residues. CDR1 and CDR2 from the germline V gene are DFQATT and SNEGSKA (reference sequence). V was shortened by 3 bases and J by 4 bases, with 4 bases between the two germline ends.

This clonotype appeared many times. This rearrangement joins TRBV20-1 to TRBJ1-1; maybe TRBD1 (6 bases). The V end lost 0 bases, the J end lost 4 bases, and 12 bases lay between the germline ends. Germline CDR1 DFQATT, CDR2 SNEGSKA (reference sequence). The length of the CDR3 is 14 residues. This CDR3 reads CSARDQGRFTEAFF. In DNA, the CDR3 is TGCAGTGCTAGAGATCAGGGGCGGTTCACTGAAGCTTTCTTT.

In its sample, this clonotype ranks as large. The DNA of the CDR3 is TGCGCCAGCGGGCTAGCATCCCCAGATACGCAGTATTTT. Protein: CASGLASPDTQYF. This chain uses TRBV10-2 with TRBJ2-3; D is possibly TRBD2 (5 bases). Trimming took 8 bases from V and 4 from J, leaving 13 bases between them. This CDR3 spans 13 amino acids. Germline V gives CDR1 WSHSY, CDR2 SAAADI.

The chain recombines TRBV24-1 with TRBJ2-2; D is perhaps TRBD1 or TRBD2 (5 bases each). This CDR3 is built from 15 residues. Germline V CDR1 and CDR2: KGHDR, SFDVKD. Trimming removed 1 base from V and 6 bases from J, with 11 bases in between. CDR3 bases: TGTGCCACCAGTGATTTTGGGACCCAGCCCGGGGAGCTGTTTTTT. Its protein is CATSDFGTQPGELFF.

This clonotype occurred many times. The chain links TRBV19 to TRBJ2-1; D may be TRBD2 (6 bases). There are 13 residues in the CDR3. Trimming took 1 base from V and 5 from J, leaving 6 bases between them. Germline CDR1 reads LNHDA; CDR2 reads SQIVND (reference sequence). As DNA, the CDR3 is TGTGCCAGTAGTATAGCGGGGGACAATGAGCAGTTCTTC. Translating gives CASSIAGDNEQFF.

This clonotype occurred many times. This chain connects TRBV20-1 to TRBJ2-5, with D perhaps TRBD2 (5 bases). The germline CDR1 and CDR2 sequences are DFQATT and SNEGSKA (reference sequence). V was pared by 8 bases and J by 5 bases, with 18 bases between. The CDR3 loop spans 13 amino acids. As DNA, the CDR3 is TGCAGTCTTTTGCCCCCCGGGGAGGAGACCCAGTACTTC. This encodes CSLLPPGEETQYF.

This clonotype was picked up many times. The rearrangement links TRBV5-1 to TRBJ1-2; maybe TRBD1 (5 bases). This CDR3 contains 15 residues. CDR1 and CDR2 from the germline V gene are SGHRS and YFSETQ. The germline V and J ends were trimmed by 4 bases and 2 bases, with 15 bases remaining between them. The CDR3 loop reads CASSGGTSLNYGYTF. In DNA, the CDR3 is TGCGCCAGCAGCGGGGGGACTTCCTTAAACTATGGCTACACCTTC.

V gene TRBV20-1 combines with J gene TRBJ2-5; D is possibly TRBD1 or TRBD2 (5 bases each). V was cut by 6 bases and J by 4 bases, with 21 bases left in between. The CDR3 is made up of 15 amino acids. CDR1 is DFQATT and CDR2 is SNEGSKA in the germline V gene (reference sequence). The CDR3 sequence is CSATGRGLGPETQYF. In DNA form, the CDR3 reads TGCAGTGCGACGGGCCGGGGCTTGGGGCCAGAGACCCAGTACTTC.

A few counts support this clonotype. The V and J genes are TRBV3-1 and TRBJ1-2; TRBD1 matches at 7 bases. Trimming took 4 bases from V and 4 from J; bases not matched to a gene: 6. The CDR3 is 14 amino acids. CDR1 LGHDT and CDR2 YNNKEL come from the germline V gene (reference sequence). CDR3 loop: CASSPDRWFYGYTF. The CDR3 DNA reads TGTGCCAGCAGCCCGGACAGGTGGTTCTATGGCTACACCTTC.

This clonotype was recorded at least ten times. This CDR3 reads CASSFFTASTDTQYF. DNA for the CDR3: TGTGCCAGCAGCTTCTTTACAGCAAGCACAGATACGCAGTATTTT. The chain uses TRBV7-8 and TRBJ2-3; D gene ambiguous. Germline V gene data show CDR1 as SGHVS and CDR2 as FQNEAQ. The CDR3 length is 15 residues. V shed 3 bases and J shed 0 bases, with 10 bases lying between them.

By its share, this clonotype is medium-sized. The rearrangement uses TRBV7-6 and TRBJ2-3, with a weak D call TRBD2 (5 bases). V lost 5 bases, J lost 4 bases, and 13 bases lay in between. The CDR3 is 14 amino acids. Germline CDR1 and CDR2: SGHVS and FNYEAQ. Here the CDR3 reads CASSPSLVPDTQYF. CDR3 sequence (DNA): TGTGCCAGCAGCCCTAGCTTAGTCCCAGATACGCAGTATTTT. Combining the CDR3 with reference TRBV7-6 and TRBJ2-3 gives the whole variable domain GAGVSQSPRYKVTKRGQDVALRCDPISGHVSLYWYRQALGQGPEFLTYFNYEAQQDKSGLPNDRFSAERPEGSISTLTIQRTEQRDSAMYRCASSPSLVPDTQYFGPGTRLTVL.

In its sample, this clonotype was seen many times. V and J are TRBV12-3 or TRBV12-4 and TRBJ1-1; D is unresolved. Trimming left V 7 bases short and J 5 bases short, with 14 bases between. The CDR3 sequence is 13 residues long. This CDR3 reads CASTWQVGTEAFF. The CDR3 DNA reads as TGTGCCAGCACTTGGCAGGTGGGGACTGAAGCTTTCTTT.

This clonotype was seen ten or more times. The rearrangement joins TRBV11-2 to TRBJ2-3; D call uncertain. CDR1 and CDR2 from the germline V gene are SGHAT and FQNNGV. Trimming left V 7 bases short and J 4 bases short, with 9 bases between. The CDR3 is 12 amino acids. CDR3 DNA sequence: TGTGCCAGCAAACTGGTGGCAGATACGCAGTATTTT. Its translation is CASKLVADTQYF.

Notes on this clonotype: Just one base apart from a much larger clone, this may be a read error. The chain carries TRBV7-2 and TRBJ1-2, with D unclear. Germline-derived CDR1 and CDR2 are SGHTA and FQGNSA. CDR3 length equals 16 residues. The DNA for the CDR3 is TGTGCCAGCAGCCTAGGCAACGCCAGAGATAACTATGGCTACAACTTC. Protein product: CASSLGNARDNYGYNF.

Ten or more counts support this clonotype. The J gene is TRBJ2-7, the V gene TRBV25-1, with a possible D match to TRBD1 (5 bases). V lost 3 bases to trimming and J lost 1 base, with 10 bases between them. The CDR3 is 14 residues long. Germline V gene lookup returns CDR1 MGHDK and CDR2 SYGVNS. CDR3 in amino acids: CASSDRVKSYEQYF. The DNA for the CDR3 is TGTGCCAGCAGTGACAGGGTTAAATCCTACGAGCAGTACTTC.

The chain uses TRBV4-3 and TRBJ2-3; D not certain. The V end lost 3 bases, the J end lost 10 bases, and 14 bases lay between the germline ends. Germline assignment: CDR1 LGHNA and CDR2 YSLEER. The CDR3 runs to 13 residues. The CDR3 loop is CASSHSSESAQYF. The DNA for the CDR3 is TGCGCCAGCAGCCACTCTTCTGAGTCAGCGCAGTATTTT.

This chain joins TRBV11-1 and TRBJ2-2; 7 bases agree with TRBD2. CDR1 and CDR2 from the germline V gene are SGHAT and FQDESV (reference sequence). V lost 6 bases, J lost 1 base, and 11 bases stayed unmatched. The CDR3 is made up of 17 amino acids. CDR3 residues: CASSRQRGPGNTGELFF. CDR3 sequence (DNA): TGTGCCAGCAGTAGACAGCGGGGCCCCGGGAACACCGGGGAGCTGTTTTTT.

This clonotype was detected many times. J is TRBJ2-1 and V is TRBV12-3 or TRBV12-4, with unresolved D. CDR3 length equals 13 residues. V shed 4 bases and J shed 0 bases, with 4 bases lying between them. The CDR3 coding sequence is TGTGCCAGCAGTTCCAGCTCCTACAATGAGCAGTTCTTC. Translating it yields CASSSSSYNEQFF.

This clonotype appeared a few times. The chain couples TRBV5-1 to TRBJ2-5; 9 nucleotides match TRBD1. Germline trimming cut 3 bases from V and 3 bases from J; bases unmatched to any gene: 9. Per germline, CDR1 SGHRS and CDR2 YFSETQ. The CDR3 is made up of 16 amino acids. The CDR3: CASSSHPDRGKETQYF. CDR3 DNA: TGCGCCAGCAGCTCCCACCCTGACAGGGGGAAAGAGACCCAGTACTTC.

The sample holds a few counts of this clonotype. This chain connects TRBV2 to TRBJ2-2, with D tentatively TRBD2 (6 bases). V lost 5 bases, J lost 3 bases, and 10 bases lay in between. The germline V gene encodes CDR1 SNHLY and CDR2 FYNNEI. This CDR3 region has 14 residues. The CDR3 region has the DNA TGTGCCAGCAGTACGGAGGGATACACCGGGGAGCTGTTTTTT. Its translation: CASSTEGYTGELFF.

In its sample, this clonotype was seen many times. The V gene is TRBV10-3, the J gene TRBJ1-5, with 8 bases lining up with TRBD1. Trimming removed 2 bases from V and 2 bases from J; junction bases left unmatched: 8. Germline V CDR1 and CDR2: ENHRY, SYGVKD. The CDR3 is made up of 17 amino acids. The CDR3 region is CAISEPTGEGGNQPQHF. In nucleotides, the CDR3 is TGTGCCATCAGTGAGCCGACAGGGGAGGGTGGCAATCAGCCCCAGCATTTT.

Concerning this clonotype: A junction boundary mismatches the germline segment, possibly from a read error. This chain joins TRBV24-1 and TRBJ2-1, with D unclear. This CDR3 contains 12 residues. Germline CDR1 and CDR2: KGHDR and SFDVKD. CDR3 DNA: TGTGCCACCAGTGATTTGACACCCGAGCAGTTATTC. It encodes CATSDLTPEQLF.

This clonotype came up many times. The genes are TRBV4-1 and TRBJ2-5; D might be TRBD1 (5 bases). V was pared by 5 bases and J by 5 bases, with 15 bases between. The CDR3 is made up of 14 amino acids. Germline V CDR1 and CDR2: MGHRA, YSYEKL. The CDR3 sequence: CASSWVQGHETQYF. The CDR3 nucleotides are TGCGCCAGCAGCTGGGTTCAGGGTCATGAGACCCAGTACTTC.

This clonotype was seen a few times. This sequence joins TRBV20-1 and TRBJ2-3; TRBD2 might be the D (6 bases). V was pared by 5 bases and J by 0 bases, with 21 bases between. Germline V CDR1 and CDR2: DFQATT, SNEGSKA (reference sequence). There are 17 residues in the CDR3. The CDR3 loop reads CSALAEGMNPSTDTQYF. The CDR3, as DNA: TGCAGTGCTCTGGCGGAGGGGATGAATCCTAGCACAGATACGCAGTATTTT.

In this sample, this clonotype turned up many times. The CDR3 here is CASSYWSTSGFTDTQYF. CDR3 nucleotides: TGTGCCAGCAGTTATTGGTCGACTAGCGGGTTCACAGATACGCAGTATTTT. The chain is built from TRBV27 and TRBJ2-3; 10 bases align to TRBD2. J gave up 2 bases and V 4 bases, and 9 bases lay outside the gene matches. Germline CDR1 MNHEY, CDR2 SMNVEV (reference sequence). The CDR3 has 17 amino acids.

Many counts were recorded for this clonotype. This chain uses TRBV12-3 or TRBV12-4 with TRBJ2-5; D gene uncertain. V dropped 3 bases and J dropped 2 bases, with 7 bases sitting between them. The length of the CDR3 is 13 residues. Here the CDR3 reads CASSFRAQETQYF. Written as DNA, the CDR3 is TGTGCCAGCAGTTTTAGGGCTCAAGAGACCCAGTACTTC.

This clonotype appeared many times. The chain carries TRBV6-5 and TRBJ1-1, with D unresolved. The germline V and J ends were trimmed by 4 bases and 7 bases, with 16 bases remaining between them. Germline-derived CDR1 and CDR2 are MNHEY and SVGAGI. This CDR3 comprises 14 residues. For the CDR3, the DNA is TGTGCCAGCAGTTCACTTATAAACGGAATTGAAGCTTTCTTT. Translation: CASSSLINGIEAFF.

The chain has TRBV6-1 and TRBJ2-5; 9 positions match TRBD2. V shed 3 bases, J shed 5 bases, and the junction held 7 bases outside the gene matches. CDR3 length: 15 amino acids. The germline V gene has CDR1 MNHNS and CDR2 SASEGT. CDR3 residues: CASSEWREGRETQYF. DNA for the CDR3: TGTGCCAGCAGTGAGTGGCGGGAGGGCCGGGAGACCCAGTACTTC.

This clonotype was seen more than once but under ten times. V gene TRBV9 combines with J gene TRBJ1-1; D gene ambiguous. CDR1 is SGDLS and CDR2 is YYNGEE in the germline V gene. There are 14 residues in the CDR3. Trimming pared 2 bases from V and 2 bases from J, leaving 10 bases between. As DNA, the CDR3 is TGTGCCAGCAGCGTGAGTGGGGTAAACACTGAAGCTTTCTTT. Amino acid sequence: CASSVSGVNTEAFF.